Listed here are 25 T cell receptor beta chains from one sample, sequenced in a study of cytomegalovirus exposure and HLA in healthy donors (dated by TCRdb to 2016 to 2017). Libraries came from the immunoSEQ multiplex PCR assay. For the multiplex PCR, a mixture combining 60 forward primers for TCR Vbeta segments and 13 reverse primers for TCR Jbeta segments was used. TCRdb carries this immuneACCESS record with in-frame sequences only. Its versions omit some clonotypes, under half of them owing to an unresolved V gene in the studies checked, with the rest unexplained. The sample yields some 79,000 clones; more than 60% were counted once. The ten largest clonotypes hold 4.5% to 7% of the sample. Sequenced sample: PBMCs. The receptors shown here come from a male donor in good health and CMV-seropositive.

V usage is TRBV28 and J usage is TRBJ1-5; 9 bases are a match to TRBD1. The CDR3 consists of 17 residues. Germline lookup yields CDR1 MDHEN and CDR2 SYDVKM. The V gene end was trimmed by 4 bases and the J gene end by 2 bases; junction bases not matched to a gene: 9. In DNA, the CDR3 is TGTGCCAGCAGTTCATACAGGGGGCGGAAGGGCAATCAGCCCCAGCATTTT. This translates into CASSSYRGRKGNQPQHF.

The chain is built from TRBV7-6 and TRBJ1-3, with TRBD1 as a possible D gene (5 bases). V was trimmed by 4 bases and J by 4 bases, leaving 8 bases between them. The CDR3 is made up of 13 amino acids. The V gene's germline CDR1 is SGHVS and CDR2 FNYEAQ. The DNA of the CDR3 is TGTGCCAGCAGCTCAGGGATCGGAAACACCATATATTTT. Encoded protein: CASSSGIGNTIYF.

The rearrangement uses TRBV5-1 and TRBJ2-6; TRBD2 aligns across 8 bases. Germline CDR1 SGHRS, CDR2 YFSETQ. This CDR3 comprises 16 residues. V lost 4 bases to trimming and J lost 1 base; unmatched junction nucleotides: 4. Here the CDR3 reads CASSRERGSGANVLTF. CDR3 bases: TGCGCCAGCAGCCGGGAGCGGGGGTCTGGGGCCAACGTCCTGACTTTC. The full variable domain, its missing parts supplied by reference TRBV5-1 and TRBJ2-6, is KAGVTQTPRYLIKTRGQQVTLSCSPISGHRSVSWYQQTPGQGLQFLFEYFSETQRNKGNFPGRFSGRQFSNSRSEMNVSTLELGDSALYLCASSRERGSGANVLTFGAGSRLTVL.

The J gene is TRBJ2-1, the V gene TRBV5-1, with 9 bases fitting TRBD1. The CDR3 is made up of 16 amino acids. The germline CDR1 and CDR2 sequences are SGHRS and YFSETQ. V shed 4 bases, J shed 1 base, and the junction held 6 bases outside the gene matches. CDR3 sequence (DNA): TGCGCCAGCAGCCTTTACAGGGGGCTTTCCTACAATGAGCAGTTCTTC. Protein: CASSLYRGLSYNEQFF. Using reference TRBV5-1 and TRBJ2-1 for the parts outside the CDR3, the full variable domain is KAGVTQTPRYLIKTRGQQVTLSCSPISGHRSVSWYQQTPGQGLQFLFEYFSETQRNKGNFPGRFSGRQFSNSRSEMNVSTLELGDSALYLCASSLYRGLSYNEQFFGPGTRLTVL.

The chain recombines TRBV4-2 with TRBJ2-5; 7 positions agree with TRBD1. The J call may be mistaken, given a closer DNA end match to TRBJ2-7. Germline CDR1 LGHNA, CDR2 YNFKEQ. CDR3 length: 15 residues. The CDR3 coding sequence is TGTGCCAGCAGCCAACAGACCGGGACAGCCTACGAGCAGTACTTC. Translated, it gives CASSQQTGTAYEQYF.

The rearrangement links TRBV9 to TRBJ1-1; tentative D call: TRBD1 (5 bases). Trimming took off 3 bases at V and 0 bases at J, with 9 bases between the two ends. The CDR3 extends over 14 amino acids. Germline V gene sequence: CDR1 SGDLS, CDR2 YYNGEE. CDR3 residues: CASSGDSVNTEAFF. CDR3 in DNA: TGTGCCAGCAGCGGGGACTCGGTGAACACTGAAGCTTTCTTT.

As DNA, the CDR3 is TGTGCCAGCAGTTTAGCGTGGGGGCTTGGAGAAAAACTGTTTTTT. This sequence encodes CASSLAWGLGEKLFF. This chain uses TRBV27 with TRBJ1-4; maybe TRBD1 (6 bases). This CDR3 comprises 15 residues. Trimming took 2 bases from V and 8 from J, leaving 15 bases between them. Germline V gene data show CDR1 as MNHEY and CDR2 as SMNVEV (reference sequence). The entire variable domain, with the rest obtained from reference TRBV27 and TRBJ1-4, is as follows: EAQVTQNPRYLITVTGKKLTVTCSQNMNHEYMSWYRQDPGLGLRQIYYSMNVEVTDKGDVPEGYKVSRKEKRNFPLILESPSPNQTSLYFCASSLAWGLGEKLFFGSGTQLSVL.

The chain carries TRBV9 and TRBJ2-7, with D perhaps matching TRBD1 (5 bases). The V gene lost 3 bases and the J gene lost 6 bases, with 13 bases spanning the gap. The CDR3 totals 13 residues. Looked up from germline, CDR1 is SGDLS and CDR2 is YYNGEE. CDR3 in amino acids: CASSGIGVGEQYF. The CDR3 DNA reads as TGTGCCAGCAGCGGGATAGGGGTCGGCGAGCAGTACTTC.

The chain is built from TRBV7-3 and TRBJ2-1; 11 bases are shared with TRBD2. The CDR3 is 16 residues long. CDR1 SGHTA and CDR2 FQGTGA come from the germline V gene. V shed 4 bases and J 9 bases; nucleotides not matched to a gene: 11. The CDR3 sequence: CASSSSSLAGVSEQFF. CDR3 coding DNA: TGTGCCAGCAGCTCCTCCTCACTAGCGGGGGTAAGTGAGCAGTTCTTC.

The gene calls are TRBV7-8 and TRBJ1-5, with D tentatively TRBD1 (5 bases). Germline CDR1 SGHVS, CDR2 FQNEAQ. The CDR3 has 15 amino acids. Trimming left V 5 bases short and J 0 bases short, with 11 bases between. In DNA form, the CDR3 reads TGTGCCAGCAGCATGACAGATTATAGCAATCAGCCCCAGCATTTT. Amino acid sequence: CASSMTDYSNQPQHF.

J is TRBJ2-1 and V is TRBV11-3; 8 positions match TRBD2. The CDR3 covers 16 residues. Trimming took 1 base from V and 4 from J; bases not matched to a gene: 6. Germline V lookup: CDR1 SGHNT, CDR2 YENEEA. CDR3 loop: CASSLVAGSIYNEQFF. In DNA form, the CDR3 reads TGTGCCAGCAGCTTAGTAGCGGGGTCGATATACAATGAGCAGTTCTTC.

This chain links TRBV19 with TRBJ1-1; 9 bases agree with TRBD1. The CDR3 runs 15 residues. With V trimmed by 2 bases and J by 1 base, 2 bases remained unmatched. Germline CDR1 LNHDA, CDR2 SQIVND (reference sequence). This CDR3 is CASSIKGQGNTEAFF. The CDR3 region has the DNA TGTGCCAGTAGTATAAAGGGACAGGGGAACACTGAAGCTTTCTTT.

The V call is TRBV19, the J call TRBJ2-7, with D possibly being TRBD1 (6 bases). The V end was cut by 6 bases, the J end by 3 bases, with 18 bases between. CDR3 size: 15 residues. The germline CDR1 and CDR2 sequences are LNHDA and SQIVND (reference sequence). CDR3 nucleotides: TGTGCCAGTAGCCAAAAGGGGGTAGAGTTCTACGAGCAGTACTTC. Amino acids: CASSQKGVEFYEQYF.

This clone was observed a few times. The chain recombines TRBV7-8 with TRBJ1-4; D unclear. The CDR3 contains 17 residues. Trimming removed 5 bases at V and 8 bases at J, with 24 bases between. CDR1 and CDR2 from the germline V gene are SGHVS and FQNEAQ. CDR3 sequence: CASSPTEVRGGYEKLFF. The CDR3 nucleotides are TGTGCCAGCAGCCCGACTGAGGTTCGAGGTGGCTACGAAAAACTGTTTTTT.

The genes are TRBV25-1 and TRBJ1-1, with 8 bases lining up with TRBD1. In germline, CDR1 is MGHDK, CDR2 SYGVNS. The CDR3 spans 15 residues. V was clipped by 7 bases and J by 5 bases; unmatched bases: 12. The CDR3 protein is CASTDRGGVNTEAFF. Written as DNA, the CDR3 is TGTGCCAGCACAGACAGGGGTGGGGTAAATACTGAAGCTTTCTTT.

The chain has TRBV7-2 and TRBJ1-1; D might be TRBD1 (6 bases). Trimming took off 7 bases at V and 5 bases at J, with 17 bases between the two ends. From germline, CDR1 is SGHTA and CDR2 FQGNSA. The CDR3 is 14 amino acids. The CDR3 region has the DNA TGTGCCAGCACCCCCCAGGGGTTTATGACTGAAGCTTTCTTT. Translation gives CASTPQGFMTEAFF.

This clone was recorded a few times. This chain joins TRBV6-5 and TRBJ1-1; D gene ambiguous. CDR3 length: 11 residues. V gave up 8 bases and J gave up 4 bases, with 8 bases separating them. CDR1 is MNHEY and CDR2 is SVGAGI in the germline V gene. The CDR3 region is CASGPSTEAFF. The CDR3 bases are TGTGCCAGCGGTCCGAGCACTGAAGCTTTCTTT.

This chain joins TRBV27 and TRBJ2-1; D not resolved. V lost 7 bases, J lost 2 bases, and 15 bases lay in between. The length of the CDR3 is 15 residues. Germline-derived CDR1 and CDR2 are MNHEY and SMNVEV (reference sequence). CDR3 sequence reads: CASKRRPNTYNEQFF. CDR3 sequence (DNA): TGTGCCAGCAAGAGGCGACCTAACACCTACAATGAGCAGTTCTTC.

The chain is built from TRBV18 and TRBJ1-5; D remains unclear. The V and J ends lost 3 bases and 7 bases respectively, with 10 bases between them. This CDR3 has 13 amino acids. Germline CDR1 KGHSH, CDR2 LQKENI. The CDR3, as DNA: TGTGCCAGCTCACCGTTGAGGGAACAGCCCCAGCATTTT. Its protein product is CASSPLREQPQHF.

Here the CDR3 reads CASSLQYNSPLHF. CDR3 bases: TGTGCCAGCAGTTTACAGTATAATTCACCCCTCCACTTT. V and J are TRBV27 and TRBJ1-6; no firm D call. Trimming took off 2 bases at V and 4 bases at J, with 3 bases between the two ends. Per germline, CDR1 MNHEY and CDR2 SMNVEV (reference sequence). The CDR3 sequence is 13 residues long.

This clone was seen only a few times. This sequence joins TRBV4-1 and TRBJ2-3; D gene ambiguous. Per germline, CDR1 MGHRA and CDR2 YSYEKL. The CDR3 spans 15 residues. With 5 bases removed from V and 0 bases from J, the gap between germline ends came to 12 bases. In DNA, the CDR3 is TGCGCCAGCAGCATCAGAAGTCAGAGCACAGATACGCAGTATTTT. This gives the protein CASSIRSQSTDTQYF.

This clone was observed once. The genes are TRBV28 and TRBJ2-7, with 11 bases matching TRBD1. Losses at the gene ends were 0 bases for V and 6 bases for J; bases not matched to a gene: 1. The CDR3 is 14 residues long. The V gene's germline CDR1 is MDHEN and CDR2 SYDVKM. CDR3 sequence reads: CASSLWDRGPEQYF. CDR3 coding DNA: TGTGCCAGCAGTTTATGGGACAGGGGGCCCGAGCAGTACTTC.

The V and J genes are TRBV6-5 and TRBJ2-7, with 8 nucleotides matching TRBD2. There are 15 residues in the CDR3. The ends lost 0 bases at V and 3 bases at J; junction bases unmatched: 4. The germline CDR1 and CDR2 sequences are MNHEY and SVGAGI. The CDR3 sequence: CASSYSAGAVYEQYF. In DNA, the CDR3 is TGTGCCAGCAGTTACTCAGCGGGAGCAGTCTACGAGCAGTACTTC.

The rearrangement uses TRBV7-3 and TRBJ2-5, with 7 bases lining up with TRBD1. Germline V gene lookup returns CDR1 SGHTA and CDR2 FQGTGA. Trimming at V came to 2 bases and at J to 9 bases, leaving 6 bases not matched to a gene. The length of the CDR3 is 13 residues. CDR3 DNA: TGTGCCAGCAGCTTAGGGGACAGTACGTCCCAGTACTTC. This sequence encodes CASSLGDSTSQYF.

The chain joins TRBV11-2 to TRBJ2-3; 9 positions agree with TRBD2. Germline assignment: CDR1 SGHAT and CDR2 FQNNGV. V was clipped by 6 bases and J by 6 bases; unmatched bases: 10. This CDR3 spans 15 amino acids. The CDR3 spells CASSSILAGFDTQYF. The CDR3 nucleotides read TGTGCCAGCAGTTCGATTCTAGCGGGATTCGATACGCAGTATTTT.